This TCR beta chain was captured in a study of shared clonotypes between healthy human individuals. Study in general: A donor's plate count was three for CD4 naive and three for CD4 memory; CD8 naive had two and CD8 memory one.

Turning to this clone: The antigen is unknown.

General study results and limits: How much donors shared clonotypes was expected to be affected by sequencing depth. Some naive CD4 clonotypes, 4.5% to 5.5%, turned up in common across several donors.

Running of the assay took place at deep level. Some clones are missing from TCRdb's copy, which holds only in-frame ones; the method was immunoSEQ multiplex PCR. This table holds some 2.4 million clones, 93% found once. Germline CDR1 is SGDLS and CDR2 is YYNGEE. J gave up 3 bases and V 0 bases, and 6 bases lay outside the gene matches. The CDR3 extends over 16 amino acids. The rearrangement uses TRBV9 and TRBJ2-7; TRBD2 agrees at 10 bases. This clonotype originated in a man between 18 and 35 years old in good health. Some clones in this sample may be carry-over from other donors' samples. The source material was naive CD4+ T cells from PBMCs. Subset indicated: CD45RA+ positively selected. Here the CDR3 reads CASSVGGTSANYEQYF. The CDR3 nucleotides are TGTGCCAGCAGCGTAGGCGGGACTAGCGCGAACTACGAGCAGTACTTC.